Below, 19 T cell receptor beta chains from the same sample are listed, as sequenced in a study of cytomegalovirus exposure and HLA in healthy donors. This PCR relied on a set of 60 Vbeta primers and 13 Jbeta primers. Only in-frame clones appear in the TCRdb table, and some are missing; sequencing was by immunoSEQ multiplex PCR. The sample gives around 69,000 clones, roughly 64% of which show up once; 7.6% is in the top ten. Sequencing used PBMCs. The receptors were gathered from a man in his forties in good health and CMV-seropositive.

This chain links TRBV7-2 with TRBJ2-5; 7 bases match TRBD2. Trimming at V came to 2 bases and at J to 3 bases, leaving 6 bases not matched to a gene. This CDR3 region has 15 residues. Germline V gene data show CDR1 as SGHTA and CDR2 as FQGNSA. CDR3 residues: CASSLNGGGKETQYF. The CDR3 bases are TGTGCCAGCAGCTTAAACGGCGGGGGAAAAGAGACCCAGTACTTC.

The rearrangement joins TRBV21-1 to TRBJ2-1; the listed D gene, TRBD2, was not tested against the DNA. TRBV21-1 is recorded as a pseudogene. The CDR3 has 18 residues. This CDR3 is CASSPSPGLADYYNEQFF. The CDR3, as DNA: TGTGCCAGCAGCCCTTCGCCGGGACTAGCGGATTACTACAATGAGCAGTTCTTC.

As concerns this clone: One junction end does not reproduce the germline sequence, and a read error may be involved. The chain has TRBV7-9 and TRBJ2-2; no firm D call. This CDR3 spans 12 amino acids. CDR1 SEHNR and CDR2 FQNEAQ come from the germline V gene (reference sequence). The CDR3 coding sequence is TGTTCCAGCAGCCCAGACACCGGGGAGCTGTTTTTT. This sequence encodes CSSSPDTGELFF.

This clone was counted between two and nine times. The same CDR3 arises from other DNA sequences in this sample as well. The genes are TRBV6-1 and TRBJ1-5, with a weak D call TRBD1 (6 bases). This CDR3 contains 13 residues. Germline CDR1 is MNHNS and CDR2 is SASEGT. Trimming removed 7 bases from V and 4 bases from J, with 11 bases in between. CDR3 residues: CASTGQGNQPQHF. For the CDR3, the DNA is TGTGCCAGCACGGGGCAGGGGAATCAGCCCCAGCATTTT.

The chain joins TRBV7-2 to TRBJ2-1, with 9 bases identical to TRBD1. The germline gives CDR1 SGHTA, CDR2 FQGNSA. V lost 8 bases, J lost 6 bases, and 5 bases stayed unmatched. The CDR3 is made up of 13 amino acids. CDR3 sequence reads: CASGQGRINEQFF. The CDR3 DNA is TGTGCCAGCGGACAGGGGAGGATCAATGAGCAGTTCTTC.

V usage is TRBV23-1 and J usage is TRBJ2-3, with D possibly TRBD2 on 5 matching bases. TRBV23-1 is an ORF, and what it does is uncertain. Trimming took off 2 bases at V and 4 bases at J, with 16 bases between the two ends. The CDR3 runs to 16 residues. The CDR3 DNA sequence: TGCGCCAGCAGTCAAGGACCTAACAACGGGGCAGATACGCAGTATTTT. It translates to CASSQGPNNGADTQYF.

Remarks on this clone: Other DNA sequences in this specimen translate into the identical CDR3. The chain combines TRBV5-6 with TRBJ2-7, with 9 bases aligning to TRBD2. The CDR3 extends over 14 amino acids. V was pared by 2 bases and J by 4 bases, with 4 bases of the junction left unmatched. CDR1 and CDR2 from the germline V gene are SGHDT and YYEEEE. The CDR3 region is CASSFPGLAYEQYF. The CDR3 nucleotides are TGTGCCAGCAGCTTTCCGGGACTAGCTTACGAGCAGTACTTC.

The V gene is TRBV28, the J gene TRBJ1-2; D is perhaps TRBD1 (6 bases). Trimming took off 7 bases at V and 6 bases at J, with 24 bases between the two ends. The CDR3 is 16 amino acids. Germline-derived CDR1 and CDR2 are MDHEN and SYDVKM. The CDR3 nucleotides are TGTGCCAGCACCCTTCCCTTGGGGGGGGCAGGGAATGGCTACACCTTC. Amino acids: CASTLPLGGAGNGYTF.

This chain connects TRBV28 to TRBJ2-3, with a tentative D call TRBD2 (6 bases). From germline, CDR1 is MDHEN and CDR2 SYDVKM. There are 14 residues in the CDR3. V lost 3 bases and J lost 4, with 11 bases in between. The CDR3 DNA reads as TGTGCCAGCAGTTTGGCGGGAAGCCCAGATACGCAGTATTTT. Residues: CASSLAGSPDTQYF.

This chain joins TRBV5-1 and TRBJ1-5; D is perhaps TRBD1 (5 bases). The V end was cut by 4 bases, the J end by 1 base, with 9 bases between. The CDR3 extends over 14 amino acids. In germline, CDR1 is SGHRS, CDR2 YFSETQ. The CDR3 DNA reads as TGCGCCAGCAGCCCAGGACACAGCAATCAGCCCCAGCATTTT. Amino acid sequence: CASSPGHSNQPQHF.

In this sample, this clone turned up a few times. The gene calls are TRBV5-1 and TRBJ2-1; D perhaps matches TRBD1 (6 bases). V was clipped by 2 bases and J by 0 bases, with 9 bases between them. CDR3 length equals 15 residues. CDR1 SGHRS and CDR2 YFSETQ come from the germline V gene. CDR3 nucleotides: TGCGCCAGCAGCTTAGGGACAAACTCCTACAATGAGCAGTTCTTC. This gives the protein CASSLGTNSYNEQFF.

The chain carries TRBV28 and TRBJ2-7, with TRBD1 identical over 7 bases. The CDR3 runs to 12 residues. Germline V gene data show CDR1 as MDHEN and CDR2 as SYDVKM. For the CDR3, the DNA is TGTGCTTCTCGGACAGGCCCCTACGAGCAGTACTTC. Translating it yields CASRTGPYEQYF.

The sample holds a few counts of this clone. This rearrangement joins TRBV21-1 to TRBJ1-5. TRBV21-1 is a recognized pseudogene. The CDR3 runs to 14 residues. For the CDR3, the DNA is TGTGCCAGCAGCAAAAAAATAGAGAATCAGCCCCAGCATTTT. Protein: CASSKKIENQPQHF.

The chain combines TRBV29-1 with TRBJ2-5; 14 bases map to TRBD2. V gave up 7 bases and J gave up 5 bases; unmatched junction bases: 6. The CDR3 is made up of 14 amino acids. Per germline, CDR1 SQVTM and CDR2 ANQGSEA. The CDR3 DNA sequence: TGCAGCGCTTCCGGGACTAGCGGGGGTGAGACCCAGTACTTC. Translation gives CSASGTSGGETQYF.

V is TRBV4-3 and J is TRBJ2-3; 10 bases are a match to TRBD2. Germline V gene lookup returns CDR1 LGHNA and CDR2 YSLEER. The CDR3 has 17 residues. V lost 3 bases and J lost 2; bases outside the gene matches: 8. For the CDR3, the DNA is TGCGCCAGCAGCCAGGCCCCCGGGACTAGCGTCACAGATACGCAGTATTTT. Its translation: CASSQAPGTSVTDTQYF.

The CDR3, as DNA: TGTGCCAGTAAAGGTTGGACAGCCAACAGCAATCAGCCCCAGCATTTT. Its protein is CASKGWTANSNQPQHF. V gene TRBV19 combines with J gene TRBJ1-5; a weak D match, TRBD1 (6 bases). Germline V gives CDR1 LNHDA, CDR2 SQIVND (reference sequence). This CDR3 is 16 amino acids long. V lost 7 bases and J 1 base, leaving 17 bases between the germline ends.

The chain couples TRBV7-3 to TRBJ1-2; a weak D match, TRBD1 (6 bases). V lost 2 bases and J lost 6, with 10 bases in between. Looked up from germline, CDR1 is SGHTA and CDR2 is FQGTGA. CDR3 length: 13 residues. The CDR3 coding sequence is TGTGCCAGCAGCTTAGGGGGGGCCAATGGCTACACCTTC. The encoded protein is CASSLGGANGYTF.

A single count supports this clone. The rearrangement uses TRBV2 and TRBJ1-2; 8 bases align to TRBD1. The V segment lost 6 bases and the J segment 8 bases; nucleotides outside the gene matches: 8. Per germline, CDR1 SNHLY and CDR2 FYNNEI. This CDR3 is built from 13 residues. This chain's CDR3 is CASRETGVLGYTF. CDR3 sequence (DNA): TGTGCCAGCAGAGAGACAGGGGTATTAGGCTACACCTTC. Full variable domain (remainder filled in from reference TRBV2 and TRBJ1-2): EPEVTQTPSHQVTQMGQEVILRCVPISNHLYFYWYRQILGQKVEFLVSFYNNEISEKSEIFDDQFSVERPDGSNFTLKIRSTKLEDSAMYFCASRETGVLGYTFGSGTRLTVV.

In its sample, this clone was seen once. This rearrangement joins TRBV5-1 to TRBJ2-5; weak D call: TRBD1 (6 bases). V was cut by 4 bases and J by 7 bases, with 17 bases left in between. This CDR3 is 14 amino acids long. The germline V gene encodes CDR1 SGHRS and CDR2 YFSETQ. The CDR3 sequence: CASSVRTEGGTQYF. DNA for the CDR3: TGCGCCAGCAGCGTCCGGACAGAAGGAGGGACCCAGTACTTC.